The rows below give T cell receptor beta chains drawn from one sample of a study of blood T cell repertoires in COVID-19. Method: immunoSEQ multiplex PCR; TCRdb's copy keeps in-frame clones and lacks some. The sample has about 440,000 clones; approximately 88% are singletons. The sequenced material came from peripheral blood. The receptors shown here come from a woman between 45 and 60 years old with COVID-19, enrolled during active disease. CDR3s include the opening cysteine and the closing phenylalanine or tryptophan. A D gene is named only where the DNA matches it firmly. Not every row has a clone size; where given, it reads once, few, many or a size class.

J: TRBJ1-6; V: TRBV19; size: once; D: NA; DNA: TGTGCCAGTAGTCCAGGGAATGGATATAATTCACCCCTCCACTTT; CDR3: CASSPGNGYNSPLHF
J: TRBJ1-2; V: TRBV24-1; size: NA; D: NA; DNA: TGTGCCACCAGTGATGCCAAACAGGGAAGCTATGGCTACACCTTC; CDR3: CATSDAKQGSYGYTF
J: TRBJ1-2; V: TRBV28; size: NA; D: TRBD1; DNA: TGTGCCAGCAGTTATGGAGGGGGCCGAGCTAACTATGGCTACACCTTC; CDR3: CASSYGGGRANYGYTF
J: TRBJ1-2; V: TRBV7-9; size: NA; D: TRBD1; DNA: TGTGCCAGCAGCTCTGCCTCCGGGACAGGAGGAGCTGGCTACACCTTC; CDR3: CASSSASGTGGAGYTF
J: TRBJ2-7; V: TRBV6-1; size: NA; D: NA; DNA: TGTGCCAGCAGTGACCGCGGGTTGAAAAACGAGCAGTACTTC; CDR3: CASSDRGLKNEQYF
J: TRBJ1-2; V: TRBV12-3/TRBV12-4; size: NA; D: NA; DNA: TGTGCCAGCAGCCCAGACAGTAACTATGGCTACACCTTC; CDR3: CASSPDSNYGYTF
J: TRBJ1-3; V: TRBV2; size: NA; D: TRBD1; DNA: TGTGCCAGCAGAGCCGGGACAGGGACTGGAAACACCATATATTTT; CDR3: CASRAGTGTGNTIYF
J: TRBJ1-2; V: TRBV2; size: once; D: TRBD1; DNA: TGTGCCAGCAGGAAGACAGGGTTTCCCTATGGCTACACCTTC; CDR3: CASRKTGFPYGYTF
J: TRBJ2-2; V: TRBV29-1; size: NA; D: NA; DNA: TGCAGCGTTGAAGTATCTACCGGGGAGCTGTTTTTT; CDR3: CSVEVSTGELFF
J: TRBJ1-1; V: TRBV10-3; size: NA; D: NA; DNA: TGTGCCATCAGTGAAGGAGGGGCTACTAACACTGAAGCTTTCTTT; CDR3: CAISEGGATNTEAFF
J: TRBJ2-7; V: TRBV12-3/TRBV12-4; size: NA; D: NA; DNA: TGTGCCAGCAGTGGGCCCTCTGGAGAGCAGTACTTC; CDR3: CASSGPSGEQYF
J: TRBJ2-6; V: TRBV27; size: NA; D: NA; DNA: TGTGCCAGCAGTCCCTCTCCTAGCGCTGGGGCCAACGTCCTGACTTTC; CDR3: CASSPSPSAGANVLTF
J: TRBJ2-5; V: TRBV3-1/TRBV3-2; size: once; D: TRBD2; DNA: TGTGCCAGCAGCCCTAGCGGGGGGTACCAAGAGACCCAGTACTTC; CDR3: CASSPSGGYQETQYF
J: TRBJ1-6; V: TRBV11-1; size: few; D: TRBD1; DNA: TGTGCCAGCAGCCCTCCCGGACAGGATAATTCACCCCTCCACTTT; CDR3: CASSPPGQDNSPLHF
J: TRBJ1-1; V: TRBV30; size: NA; D: TRBD1; DNA: TGTGCCACAGACAGGGGGCGCGACACTGAAGCTTTCTTT; CDR3: CATDRGRDTEAFF
J: TRBJ1-1; V: TRBV19; size: NA; D: NA; DNA: TGTGCCAGTAGTATAACCAGGGAAGATGAAGCTTTCTTT; CDR3: CASSITREDEAFF
J: TRBJ1-2; V: TRBV5-8; size: NA; D: NA; DNA: TGTGCCAGCAGCTGGACAGTACCGTATGGCTACACCTTC; CDR3: CASSWTVPYGYTF
J: TRBJ1-1; V: TRBV27; size: NA; D: TRBD1; DNA: TGTGCCAGCAGGACGCTTACCCTGGGACAGGGGGGGAACACTGAAGCTTTCTTT; CDR3: CASRTLTLGQGGNTEAFF
J: TRBJ2-2; V: TRBV12-3/TRBV12-4; size: NA; D: NA; DNA: TGTGCCAGCAGCCATACTAGCTGGGAGCTGTTTTTT; CDR3: CASSHTSWELFF
J: TRBJ2-7; V: TRBV3-1/TRBV3-2; size: NA; D: TRBD1; DNA: TGTGCCAGCAGCTTATATCCGGGACAGGGATACGAGCAGTACTTC; CDR3: CASSLYPGQGYEQYF
J: TRBJ1-1; V: TRBV19; size: NA; D: NA; DNA: TGTGCCAGTAGTATCAGCGCCAACAGGGATGGATGGACTGAAGCTTTCTTT; CDR3: CASSISANRDGWTEAFF
J: TRBJ2-1; V: TRBV10-2; size: NA; D: TRBD2; DNA: TGCGCCAGCCTACTAGCGGGGGGGTACAATGAGCAGTTCTTC; CDR3: CASLLAGGYNEQFF
J: TRBJ1-2; V: TRBV29-1; size: NA; D: NA; DNA: TGCAGCGTTGAATTGACAGCCTCCTATGGCTACACCTTC; CDR3: CSVELTASYGYTF
J: TRBJ2-7; V: TRBV12-3/TRBV12-4; size: NA; D: TRBD2; DNA: TGTGCCAGCAGGGGACTAGCCGACGAGCAGTACTTC; CDR3: CASRGLADEQYF
J: TRBJ1-1; V: TRBV12-3/TRBV12-4; size: few; D: NA; DNA: TGTGCCAGCATGGGAGATGCGAACACTGAAGCTTTCTTT; CDR3: CASMGDANTEAFF
J: TRBJ2-1; V: TRBV5-1; size: NA; D: TRBD2; DNA: TGCGCCAGCAGCTTGGCCGACACTAGCGGTTACAATGAGCAGTTCTTC; CDR3: CASSLADTSGYNEQFF
J: TRBJ1-2; V: TRBV6-1; size: NA; D: NA; DNA: TGTGCCAGCAGTGATCTTGGCAGTCTTAACTATGGCTACACCTTC; CDR3: CASSDLGSLNYGYTF
J: TRBJ1-1; V: TRBV11-2; size: NA; D: NA; DNA: TGTGCCAGCAGCTTACCCCGGGGGACCTTGGAAGCTTTCTTT; CDR3: CASSLPRGTLEAFF
J: TRBJ1-6; V: TRBV6-1; size: few; D: TRBD1; DNA: TGTGCCAGCAGTGACCTCAGGGGGCGGAATTCACCCCTCCACTTT; CDR3: CASSDLRGRNSPLHF
J: TRBJ2-1; V: TRBV9; size: NA; D: NA; DNA: TGTGCCAGCAGCGCTTCAGCGGCCTACAATGAGCAGTTCTTC; CDR3: CASSASAAYNEQFF
J: TRBJ2-1; V: TRBV7-8; size: NA; D: NA; DNA: TGTGCCAGCAGCCCGGACAGCTACAATGAGCAGTTCTTC; CDR3: CASSPDSYNEQFF
J: TRBJ2-7; V: TRBV4-2; size: NA; D: NA; DNA: TGTGCCAGCAGCCAAAACGCGCTGGGGGCCATGACCTACGAGCAGTACTTC; CDR3: CASSQNALGAMTYEQYF
J: TRBJ1-3; V: TRBV19; size: NA; D: NA; DNA: TGTGCCAGTAGTATTCAGGCAATTGGAAACACCATATATTTT; CDR3: CASSIQAIGNTIYF
J: TRBJ2-3; V: TRBV7-8; size: NA; D: TRBD2; DNA: TGTGCCAGCAGCGGAGAACTAGCGGGGGGACGAACGCAGTATTTT; CDR3: CASSGELAGGRTQYF
J: TRBJ2-3; V: TRBV4-1; size: few; D: TRBD1; DNA: TGCGCCAGCAGCCCCCTGGACAGGGAGTGGGAAGATACGCAGTATTTT; CDR3: CASSPLDREWEDTQYF
J: TRBJ1-2; V: TRBV9; size: few; D: TRBD1; DNA: TGTGCCAGCAGCTCGACAGGGATCTATGGCTACACCTTC; CDR3: CASSSTGIYGYTF
J: TRBJ2-3; V: TRBV2; size: NA; D: NA; DNA: TGTGCCAGCAGCGGAGAATTCACAGATACGCAGTATTTT; CDR3: CASSGEFTDTQYF
J: TRBJ2-7; V: TRBV24-1; size: NA; D: NA; DNA: TGTGCCACCAGTGATTTGAGGGGGGGCGACGAGCAGTACTTC; CDR3: CATSDLRGGDEQYF
J: TRBJ1-1; V: TRBV5-1; size: few; D: NA; DNA: TGCGCCAGCAGTCCAGGGTTGGTATTCGCTGAAGCTTTCTTT; CDR3: CASSPGLVFAEAFF
J: TRBJ1-1; V: TRBV28; size: once; D: NA; DNA: TGTGCCAGCAGCAACCCACTGACAGGCCGGCGGAACACTGAAGCTTTCTTT; CDR3: CASSNPLTGRRNTEAFF
J: TRBJ1-1; V: TRBV10-3; size: NA; D: TRBD1; DNA: TGTGCCATCAGTGAGTCCGGACAGGGAGGGACTGAAGCTTTCTTT; CDR3: CAISESGQGGTEAFF
J: TRBJ2-1; V: TRBV12-5; size: NA; D: NA; DNA: TGTGCTAGTGGCCTCGGGACTTTCTCCTACAATGAGCAGTTCTTC; CDR3: CASGLGTFSYNEQFF
J: TRBJ2-7; V: TRBV27; size: NA; D: NA; DNA: TGTGCCAGTAAGAGCCGTCCTGTCCTACGAGCAACCGAGCAGTACTTC; CDR3: CASKSRPVLRATEQYF
J: TRBJ1-1; V: TRBV4-1; size: NA; D: NA; DNA: TGCGCCAGCAGCCACGCCGGACAGTTAAACACTGAAGCTTTCTTT; CDR3: CASSHAGQLNTEAFF
J: TRBJ2-1; V: TRBV30; size: NA; D: TRBD2; DNA: TGTGCCTGGAGGCCCGGACTAGCGGGGAGAGAGCAGTTCTTC; CDR3: CAWRPGLAGREQFF
J: TRBJ1-6; V: TRBV10-1; size: few; D: NA; DNA: TGCGCCAGCAGTGAGGACAGATCTAATTCACCCCTCCACTTT; CDR3: CASSEDRSNSPLHF
J: TRBJ1-2; V: TRBV7-9; size: NA; D: TRBD1; DNA: TGTGCCAGCAGCTTAGGGGACAGGGTCCGCTATGGCTACACCTTC; CDR3: CASSLGDRVRYGYTF
J: TRBJ2-7; V: TRBV7-8; size: NA; D: TRBD2; DNA: TGTGCCAGCAGCTTAGCTGCGGGGGGTCCCTACGAGCAGTACTTC; CDR3: CASSLAAGGPYEQYF
J: TRBJ1-5; V: TRBV19; size: NA; D: NA; DNA: TGTGCCAGTAGTATAGTCCAGGTAGATCAGCCCCAGCATTTT; CDR3: CASSIVQVDQPQHF
J: TRBJ2-3; V: TRBV15; size: NA; D: TRBD1; DNA: TGTGCCACCAGCAGAGCGGGACAGGGCACAGATACGCAGTATTTT; CDR3: CATSRAGQGTDTQYF
J: TRBJ1-5; V: TRBV4-1; size: NA; D: NA; DNA: TGCGCCAGCAGCCAAGGCGTGGGGGCCGATCCCCGTCAGCCCCAGCATTTT; CDR3: CASSQGVGADPRQPQHF
J: TRBJ2-1; V: TRBV10-1; size: NA; D: TRBD1; DNA: TGCGCCAGCAGAGCCGGGACAGGGGTTGACAATGAGCAGTTCTTC; CDR3: CASRAGTGVDNEQFF
J: TRBJ1-2; V: TRBV3-1/TRBV3-2; size: NA; D: NA; DNA: TGTGCCAGCAGCCAAGGGGGGGGATTGGTAGTCTACACCTTC; CDR3: CASSQGGGLVVYTF
J: TRBJ2-3; V: TRBV5-4; size: NA; D: TRBD2; DNA: TGTGCCAGCAGCTGGGCTAGCGGTAGCACAGATACGCAGTATTTT; CDR3: CASSWASGSTDTQYF
J: TRBJ1-1; V: TRBV18; size: NA; D: NA; DNA: TGTGCCAGCTCACCCACCCTGACAGGGAACACTGAAGCTTTCTTT; CDR3: CASSPTLTGNTEAFF